This T cell receptor (beta chain) was identified in a study of cytotoxic CD8 clonotypes in ibrutinib-treated CLL. This table comes from immunoSEQ multiplex PCR, and its TCRdb copy is limited to in-frame clones, with some not included. The sample has under 150,000 clones; more than 70% are singletons. Germline V gives CDR1 MDHEN, CDR2 SYDVKM. J was trimmed by 3 bases and V by 5 bases; bases with no gene match: 10. The CDR3 loop spans 16 amino acids. This receptor was identified in a human donor with chronic lymphocytic leukemia. Sequencing was performed on PBMCs, taken after 36 months of ibrutinib treatment. The rearrangement uses TRBV28 and TRBJ2-7; 10 positions match TRBD1. CDR3 loop: CASSPPWDRGDYEQYF. Here the CDR3 DNA reads TGTGCCAGCAGTCCCCCGTGGGACAGGGGAGACTACGAGCAGTACTTC.